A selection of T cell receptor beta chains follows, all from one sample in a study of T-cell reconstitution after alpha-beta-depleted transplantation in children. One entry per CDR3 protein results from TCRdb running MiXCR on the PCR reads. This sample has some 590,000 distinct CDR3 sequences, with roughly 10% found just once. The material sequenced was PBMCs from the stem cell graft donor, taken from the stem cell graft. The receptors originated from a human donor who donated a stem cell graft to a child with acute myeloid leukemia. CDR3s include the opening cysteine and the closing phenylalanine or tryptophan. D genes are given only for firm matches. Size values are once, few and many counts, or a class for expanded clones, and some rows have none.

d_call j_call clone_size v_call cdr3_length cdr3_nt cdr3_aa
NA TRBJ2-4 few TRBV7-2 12 TGTGCCAGCAGCTCGGACAGTGACATTCAGTACTTC CASSSDSDIQYF
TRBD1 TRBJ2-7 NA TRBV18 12 TGTGCCAGCTCATCGGACAGGGAGGAGCAGTACTTC CASSSDREEQYF
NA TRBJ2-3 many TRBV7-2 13 TGTGCCAGCAGCCCCACATGGACAGATACGCAGTATTTT CASSPTWTDTQYF
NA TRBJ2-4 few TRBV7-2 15 TGTGCCAGCAGCTCGGAGGGGTACCCACCGAACATTCAGTACTTC CASSSEGYPPNIQYF
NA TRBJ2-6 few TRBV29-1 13 TGCAGCGTTTACCCGTCTGGGGCCAACGTCCTGACTTTC CSVYPSGANVLTF
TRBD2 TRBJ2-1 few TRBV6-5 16 TGTGCCAGCAGTTCAGAGCGGGATTACGCCAACAATGAGCAGTTCTTC CASSSERDYANNEQFF
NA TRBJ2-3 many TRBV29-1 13 TGCAGCGTCCGGGACGGAGCCACAGATACGCAGTATTTT CSVRDGATDTQYF
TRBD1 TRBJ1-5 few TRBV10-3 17 TGTGCCATCAGCGAGGACAGGGGGCTCAGGGGGAATCAGCCCCAGCATTTT CAISEDRGLRGNQPQHF
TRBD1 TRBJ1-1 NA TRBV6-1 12 TGTGCCAGTGCCAGGGGGGTCACTGAAGCTTTCTTT CASARGVTEAFF
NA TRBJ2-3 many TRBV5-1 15 TGCGCCAGCAGCTTGGCCAGCACTTCCACAGATACGCAGTATTTT CASSLASTSTDTQYF
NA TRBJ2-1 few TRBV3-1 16 TGTGCCAGCAGCCTGGGACTGCCTAGCTCCTACAATGAGCAGTTCTTC CASSLGLPSSYNEQFF
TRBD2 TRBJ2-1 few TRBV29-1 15 TGCAGCGTCCAGACTAGCCCGAGCTCCTACAATGAGCAGTTCTTC CSVQTSPSSYNEQFF
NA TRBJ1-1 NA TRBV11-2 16 TGTGCCAGCAGCTTGGGTTGGGGGGAAAGTTACACTGAAGCTTTCTTT CASSLGWGESYTEAFF
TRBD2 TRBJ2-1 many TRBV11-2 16 TGTGCCAGCAGCTGGGAAGCGGGAGTTGGGTACAATGAGCAGTTCTTC CASSWEAGVGYNEQFF
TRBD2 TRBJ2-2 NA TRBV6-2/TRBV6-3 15 TGTGCCAGTTGGCTCGGACTAGCTCGGTCCGGGGAGCTGTTTTTT CASWLGLARSGELFF
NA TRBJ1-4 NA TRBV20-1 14 TGCAGTGCTAGTACCGGGATCCAAAAGGAAAAACTGTTTTTT CSASTGIQKEKLFF
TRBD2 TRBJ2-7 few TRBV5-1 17 TGCGCCAGCAGCTTGGGTGTTATGGGAGGGACCTCCTACGAGCAGTACTTC CASSLGVMGGTSYEQYF
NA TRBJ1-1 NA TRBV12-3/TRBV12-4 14 TGTGCCAGCAACCTACAGGGTCCGAGAACTGAAGCTTTCTTT CASNLQGPRTEAFF
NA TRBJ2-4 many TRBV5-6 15 TGTGCCAGCAGCCATGGACAGCTAGCCAAAAACATTCAGTACTTC CASSHGQLAKNIQYF
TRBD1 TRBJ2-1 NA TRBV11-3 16 TGTGCCAGCAGCTTAGTGGGACAGGGGGCGTCGAATGAGCAGTTCTTC CASSLVGQGASNEQFF
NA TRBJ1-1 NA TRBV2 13 TGTGCCACCAGGAACAGTCGCAACACTGAAGCTTTCTTT CATRNSRNTEAFF
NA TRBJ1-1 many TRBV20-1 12 TGCAGTGCCCCCGGGGGTGAGTGGGAAGCTTTCTTT CSAPGGEWEAFF
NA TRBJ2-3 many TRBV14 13 TGTGCCAGCAGCCAAGCTAGGGGAGATACGCAGTATTTT CASSQARGDTQYF
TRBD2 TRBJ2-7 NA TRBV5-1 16 TGCGCCAGCAGCTTGGACCTAGCGGTTAGCTCCTACGAGCAGTACTTC CASSLDLAVSSYEQYF
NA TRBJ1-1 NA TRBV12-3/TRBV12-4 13 TGTGCCAGCAGGTCATGGGACGAGGGTGAAGCTTTCTTT CASRSWDEGEAFF
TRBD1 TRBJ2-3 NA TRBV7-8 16 TGTGCCAGCAGCATGCAAGGGACAGGGTCATTAGATACGCAGTATTTT CASSMQGTGSLDTQYF
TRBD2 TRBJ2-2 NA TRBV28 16 TGTGCCAGCAGATCGGGACTAGCGGGAAACACCGGGGAGCTGTTTTTT CASRSGLAGNTGELFF
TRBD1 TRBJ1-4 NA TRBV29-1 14 TGCAGCGTGGCAGGGACAGACCTTAATGAAAAACTGTTTTTT CSVAGTDLNEKLFF
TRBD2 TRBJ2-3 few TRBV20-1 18 TGCAGTGCTAGAGGGGTTCTAGGCCCTAGCGGCTACACAGATACGCAGTATTTT CSARGVLGPSGYTDTQYF
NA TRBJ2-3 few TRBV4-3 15 TGCGCCAGCAGCCAAGTGGTGCTAGCCGCCGATACGCAGTATTTT CASSQVVLAADTQYF
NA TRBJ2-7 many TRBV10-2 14 TGCGCCAGCAGTGAGTTGGTAGGGGAGGCCGAGCAGTACTTC CASSELVGEAEQYF
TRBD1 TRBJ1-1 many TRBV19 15 TGTGCCAGTAGCAGACAGGGGGTATGGAACACTGAAGCTTTCTTT CASSRQGVWNTEAFF
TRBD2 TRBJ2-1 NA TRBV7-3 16 TGTGCCATCCATAGCCCAGCGGGAGGGGACTACAATGAGCAGTTCTTC CAIHSPAGGDYNEQFF
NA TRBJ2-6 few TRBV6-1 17 TGTGCCAGCATCCCAGGGGCGGGGCCCTCTGGGGCCAACGTCCTGACTTTC CASIPGAGPSGANVLTF
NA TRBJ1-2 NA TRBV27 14 TGTGCCAGCAGTCCGCTGACAACTAACTATGGCTACACCTTC CASSPLTTNYGYTF
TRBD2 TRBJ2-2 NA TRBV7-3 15 TGTGCCAGCAGGGGACTAGCGAGGAACACCGGGGAGCTGTTTTTT CASRGLARNTGELFF
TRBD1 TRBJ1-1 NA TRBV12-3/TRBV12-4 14 TGTGCCAGCAGGAAGACAGGGGTCAACACTGGAGCTTTCTTT CASRKTGVNTGAFF
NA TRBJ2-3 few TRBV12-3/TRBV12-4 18 TGTGCCAGCAGCAAACTGAATGCAATGGATGTGGGCACAGATACGCAGTATTTT CASSKLNAMDVGTDTQYF
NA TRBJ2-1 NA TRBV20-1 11 TGCAGTGCGCCGAATAACAATGAGCAGTTCTTC CSAPNNNEQFF
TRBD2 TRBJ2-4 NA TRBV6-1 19 TGTGCCAGCAGTCCGCAGGGACTAGCGGGACGAAGGGCGGGAAACATTCAGTACTTC CASSPQGLAGRRAGNIQYF